This T cell receptor beta chain comes out of a study of T cell responses to AZD1222 COVID-19 vaccine. Study-wide points: Spike-spanning, vaccine-associated CD4 TCRs were dominant at 160-218 and 743-854. Spike-specific TCR breadth and depth went up after people got two AZD1222 doses.

Notes on this clone: Its antigen is not known.

Data came from immunoSEQ multiplex PCR; TCRdb stores just in-frame clones and leaves some out. The profile shows 20,000 or so clones, approximately 88% of them singletons. The material was peripheral blood, obtained 28 days after the second AZD1222 dose. The clonotype was recovered from an adult who received the AZD1222 COVID-19 vaccine.

The DNA of the CDR3 is TGCGCCAGCAGCCAGACCGACAGCCCCTATGGCTACACCTTC. This translates into CASSQTDSPYGYTF. The genes are TRBV4-3 and TRBJ1-2; a weak D match, TRBD1 (5 bases). V lost 3 bases to trimming and J lost 4 bases, with 12 bases between them. Germline CDR1 reads LGHNA; CDR2 reads YSLEER. The CDR3 length is 14 residues.